The 30 T cell receptor beta chains below all came from one sample that was sequenced in a study of cytomegalovirus exposure and HLA in healthy donors. 60 Vbeta and 13 Jbeta primers were used in PCR. The repertoire was sequenced with immunoSEQ multiplex PCR; TCRdb's copy has only in-frame clones and lacks some. The profile shows more than 85,000 clones, 69% of them singletons. Sequencing was carried out using PBMCs. Receptors were obtained from a female donor in good health and CMV-seronegative.

The CDR3 bases are TGTGCCAGCAGTGAAGGAACCGGGACAGGCTCTGAAAAACTGTTTTTT. Translating gives CASSEGTGTGSEKLFF. The chain has TRBV6-1 and TRBJ1-4, with TRBD1 matching 8 bases. V was clipped by 1 base and J by 7 bases; unmatched bases: 8. The V gene's germline CDR1 is MNHNS and CDR2 SASEGT. The CDR3 consists of 16 residues.

There are a few counts of this clone. The DNA for the CDR3 is TGCGCCAGCAGAGCGGGAGGGATAATTTCCGGGGAGCTGTTTTTT. Residues: CASRAGGIISGELFF. The chain couples TRBV5-1 to TRBJ2-2; the match to TRBD2 covers 10 bases. This CDR3 spans 15 amino acids. Looked up from germline, CDR1 is SGHRS and CDR2 is YFSETQ. Germline trimming cut 5 bases from V and 6 bases from J; bases unmatched to any gene: 7. The full variable domain, its missing parts supplied by reference TRBV5-1 and TRBJ2-2, is KAGVTQTPRYLIKTRGQQVTLSCSPISGHRSVSWYQQTPGQGLQFLFEYFSETQRNKGNFPGRFSGRQFSNSRSEMNVSTLELGDSALYLCASRAGGIISGELFFGEGSRLTVL.

The V gene is TRBV5-1, the J gene TRBJ2-5; D is undetermined. This CDR3 comprises 12 residues. Trimming took 4 bases from V and 0 from J, leaving 4 bases between them. CDR1 is SGHRS and CDR2 is YFSETQ in the germline V gene. The CDR3 DNA reads TGCGCCAGCAGCCAGGACCAAGAGACCCAGTACTTC. Its translation: CASSQDQETQYF.

The chain is built from TRBV29-1 and TRBJ2-2; 8 bases line up with TRBD1. This CDR3 region has 13 residues. V was clipped by 7 bases and J by 3 bases; unmatched bases: 4. Germline assignment: CDR1 SQVTM and CDR2 ANQGSEA. CDR3 sequence: CSGTGMDTGELFF. The DNA of the CDR3 is TGCAGCGGGACAGGGATGGACACCGGGGAGCTGTTTTTT.

The chain joins TRBV28 to TRBJ2-7, with 8 positions matching TRBD2. The ends lost 2 bases at V and 6 bases at J; junction bases unmatched: 9. Per germline, CDR1 MDHEN and CDR2 SYDVKM. This CDR3 spans 15 amino acids. The CDR3 DNA follows: TGTGCCAGCAGTTTAGACCCGGGACTAGAGGGCGAGCAGTACTTC. Its translation is CASSLDPGLEGEQYF.

The chain joins TRBV11-2 to TRBJ1-4, with unresolved D. V lost 3 bases, J lost 8 bases, and 16 bases lay in between. Germline V gene data show CDR1 as SGHAT and CDR2 as FQNNGV. The CDR3 spans 15 residues. This chain's CDR3 is CASSLTLTAGEKLFF. DNA for the CDR3: TGTGCCAGCAGCTTGACATTAACGGCTGGAGAAAAACTGTTTTTT.

The rearrangement joins TRBV7-6 to TRBJ2-7, with 7 bases identical to TRBD1. Looked up from germline, CDR1 is SGHVS and CDR2 is FNYEAQ. The V and J ends lost 5 bases and 5 bases, in that order; junction bases with no gene match: 9. The CDR3 has 14 residues. CDR3 sequence: CASSVRQGSDEQYF. For the CDR3, the DNA is TGTGCCAGCAGCGTACGACAGGGAAGTGACGAGCAGTACTTC.

V usage is TRBV11-1 and J usage is TRBJ2-5, with TRBD2 identical over 11 bases. The V gene's germline CDR1 is SGHAT and CDR2 FQDESV (reference sequence). The CDR3 length is 14 residues. The ends lost 5 bases at V and 1 base at J; junction bases unmatched: 0. The DNA of the CDR3 is TGTGCCAGCAGCGGGACTAGCGGCCAAGAGACCCAGTACTTC. As protein: CASSGTSGQETQYF.

The sample holds a few counts of this clone. The chain combines TRBV15 with TRBJ1-2; D is perhaps TRBD1 (6 bases). V was trimmed by 0 bases and J by 7 bases, leaving 18 bases between them. Germline values: CDR1 LNHNV, CDR2 YYDKDF (reference sequence). The CDR3 consists of 16 residues. CDR3 nucleotides: TGTGCCACCAGCAGAGATAGGACAGCCTTCCCATCTGGCTACACCTTC. This translates into CATSRDRTAFPSGYTF.

This chain links TRBV30 with TRBJ1-1; possibly TRBD1 for D (6 bases). CDR1 and CDR2 (germline): GTSNPN, SVGIG (reference sequence). V was shortened by 5 bases and J by 4 bases, with 14 bases between the two germline ends. The CDR3 length is 13 residues. The CDR3 DNA follows: TGTGCCTGGGCGGGGGGCGCGAGCACTGAAGCTTTCTTT. Protein product: CAWAGGASTEAFF.

The CDR3 region has the DNA TGTGCCAGCAGCCAAACAGGGGTCAGGGAAAAACTGTTTTTT. Amino acids: CASSQTGVREKLFF. The chain recombines TRBV28 with TRBJ1-4; TRBD1 agrees at 7 bases. Trimming cost V 6 bases and J 8 bases; bases outside gene matches: 9. The CDR3 runs to 14 residues. Per germline, CDR1 MDHEN and CDR2 SYDVKM.

This clone was counted a single time. The chain uses TRBV4-1 and TRBJ1-1, with 10 bases aligning to TRBD1. The CDR3 is made up of 16 amino acids. Trimming at V came to 0 bases and at J to 4 bases, leaving 5 bases not matched to a gene. Germline loops: CDR1 MGHRA, CDR2 YSYEKL. CDR3 loop: CASSQEPGTGVTEAFF. The CDR3 DNA reads TGCGCCAGCAGCCAAGAGCCTGGGACAGGGGTCACTGAAGCTTTCTTT.

The rearrangement links TRBV7-9 to TRBJ2-3; D is perhaps TRBD1 (6 bases). V dropped 5 bases and J dropped 3 bases, with 15 bases sitting between them. The CDR3 runs 15 residues. Germline values: CDR1 SEHNR, CDR2 FQNEAQ (reference sequence). Here the CDR3 reads CASSPPGVGTDTQYF. As DNA, the CDR3 is TGTGCCAGCAGCCCCCCAGGGGTTGGTACAGATACGCAGTATTTT.

The J gene is TRBJ1-1, the V gene TRBV2; 7 positions match TRBD1. Germline V lookup: CDR1 SNHLY, CDR2 FYNNEI. V lost 2 bases and J lost 4; bases outside the gene matches: 7. The CDR3 runs 15 residues. The CDR3, as DNA: TGTGCCAGCAGTGAAACAGGGGCCGAGGGCACTGAAGCTTTCTTT. This translates into CASSETGAEGTEAFF.

This clone appeared a single time. The chain employs TRBV10-2 and TRBJ1-5; TRBD1 is a possible D gene (5 bases). The V gene lost 0 bases and the J gene lost 0 bases, with 12 bases spanning the gap. Germline CDR1 is WSHSY and CDR2 is SAAADI. The CDR3 totals 17 residues. In DNA, the CDR3 is TGCGCCAGCAGTGAGTCGTTGACAGAGTATAGCAATCAGCCCCAGCATTTT. Translating it yields CASSESLTEYSNQPQHF.

The rearrangement joins TRBV6-6 to TRBJ1-6; TRBD1 matches 9 bases. The CDR3 spans 13 residues. Per germline, CDR1 MNHNY and CDR2 SVGAGI (reference sequence). V lost 9 bases and J lost 7; bases outside the gene matches: 4. The CDR3 DNA follows: TGTGCCAGTACCGGGACAGGGAATTCACCCCTCCACTTT. It translates to CASTGTGNSPLHF.

This chain uses TRBV6-5 with TRBJ2-7; 8 bases match TRBD2. Trimming at V came to 5 bases and at J to 5 bases, leaving 8 bases not matched to a gene. Germline loops: CDR1 MNHEY, CDR2 SVGAGI. There are 14 residues in the CDR3. CDR3 region: CASSQPGREHEQYF. The CDR3 DNA reads TGTGCCAGCAGTCAGCCCGGGAGGGAGCACGAGCAGTACTTC.

This clone has only one observation. The V and J genes are TRBV27 and TRBJ1-2; weak D call: TRBD1 (6 bases). V was shortened by 2 bases and J by 6 bases, with 13 bases between the two germline ends. Per the germline V gene, CDR1 is MNHEY and CDR2 is SMNVEV (reference sequence). CDR3 length: 14 residues. CDR3 amino acids: CASSLGVGGHGYTF. The DNA for the CDR3 is TGTGCCAGCAGTTTAGGGGTCGGGGGGCATGGCTACACCTTC.

The V call is TRBV7-9, the J call TRBJ2-7; D might be TRBD2 (6 bases). This CDR3 region has 13 residues. Looked up from germline, CDR1 is SEHNR and CDR2 is FQNEAQ (reference sequence). The germline V and J ends were trimmed by 4 bases and 3 bases, with 10 bases remaining between them. The CDR3 DNA reads TGTGCCAGCAGCTCCGGGGGTGACTACGAGCAGTACTTC. Translated, it gives CASSSGGDYEQYF.

This clone was counted a single time. The chain links TRBV28 to TRBJ2-5; TRBD2 matches at 9 bases. Germline assignment: CDR1 MDHEN and CDR2 SYDVKM. Germline trimming cut 5 bases from V and 1 base from J; bases unmatched to any gene: 8. This CDR3 has 16 amino acids. The chain's CDR3 is CASSSLAGPIQETQYF. The CDR3 DNA reads TGTGCCAGCAGTAGTCTAGCGGGGCCTATCCAAGAGACCCAGTACTTC. The full variable domain, with the rest looked up from reference TRBV28 and TRBJ2-5, is DVKVTQSSRYLVKRTGEKVFLECVQDMDHENMFWYRQDPGLGLRLIYFSYDVKMKEKGDIPEGYSVSREKKERFSLILESASTNQTSMYLCASSSLAGPIQETQYFGPGTRLLVL.

The chain links TRBV11-3 to TRBJ1-1; tentative D call: TRBD1 (6 bases). The germline V gene encodes CDR1 SGHNT and CDR2 YENEEA. The V end was cut by 5 bases, the J end by 0 bases, with 16 bases between. The CDR3 totals 16 residues. This CDR3 is CASSIGQRVMNTEAFF. The DNA for the CDR3 is TGTGCCAGCAGCATCGGACAGCGAGTAATGAACACTGAAGCTTTCTTT.

The chain employs TRBV19 and TRBJ1-1, with D unclear. This CDR3 comprises 15 residues. Trimming cost V 7 bases and J 0 bases, with 15 bases left between them. Germline lookup yields CDR1 LNHDA and CDR2 SQIVND (reference sequence). Here the CDR3 reads CASIAFDGMNTEAFF. DNA for the CDR3: TGTGCCAGTATAGCTTTTGACGGGATGAACACTGAAGCTTTCTTT.

CDR3 sequence reads: CASSRTGPRTQYGYTF. CDR3 sequence (DNA): TGCGCCAGCAGTCGGACAGGTCCGAGGACCCAATATGGCTACACCTTC. V usage is TRBV5-1 and J usage is TRBJ1-2, with TRBD1 matching 7 bases. The germline V gene encodes CDR1 SGHRS and CDR2 YFSETQ. The CDR3 length is 16 residues. Losses at the gene ends were 5 bases for V and 5 bases for J; bases not matched to a gene: 15.

In its sample, this clone was seen a few times. An end of the junction does not agree with germline; a read error may underlie this. The rearrangement uses TRBV13 and TRBJ2-5, with 9 bases aligning to TRBD2. CDR1 is PRHDT, CDR2 FYEKMQ, per germline (reference sequence). The CDR3 is 16 residues long. The CDR3 here is CASSLGAGGLQETQYF. DNA for the CDR3: TGTGCCAGCAGTTTAGGGGCGGGGGGGCTTCAAGAGACCCAGTACTTC.

The genes are TRBV19 and TRBJ2-2, with D unresolved. CDR3 length: 14 amino acids. V lost 6 bases and J lost 4, with 12 bases in between. CDR1 is LNHDA and CDR2 is SQIVND in the germline V gene (reference sequence). The CDR3 region is CASRLRLTTGELFF. The DNA for the CDR3 is TGTGCCAGTAGGCTCAGACTCACCACCGGGGAGCTGTTTTTT.

J is TRBJ2-1 and V is TRBV10-3; tentative D call: TRBD2 (6 bases). Germline V lookup: CDR1 ENHRY, CDR2 SYGVKD. Trimming stripped 2 bases from V and 0 bases from J, with 8 bases between. The CDR3 has 15 residues. CDR3 bases: TGTGCCATCAGTGAGGTGGGACTCTCCTACAATGAGCAGTTCTTC. Its translation: CAISEVGLSYNEQFF.

This clone was found a few times. This chain links TRBV10-2 with TRBJ2-2; 11 nucleotides align to TRBD1. The CDR3 sequence is 15 residues long. The V gene's germline CDR1 is WSHSY and CDR2 SAAADI. Trimming at V came to 11 bases and at J to 5 bases, leaving 10 bases not matched to a gene. The CDR3, as DNA: TGCGCCTCAAGCCCCGGGACAGGGGGAACCGGGGAGCTGTTTTTT. Translation gives CASSPGTGGTGELFF.

The chain has TRBV9 and TRBJ2-2; no firm D call. The CDR3 has 17 amino acids. The V and J ends lost 3 bases and 2 bases respectively, with 17 bases between them. Germline CDR1 SGDLS, CDR2 YYNGEE. The CDR3, as DNA: TGTGCCAGCAGCGCCCCTCTAGGAACTTTTAACACCGGGGAGCTGTTTTTT. Protein product: CASSAPLGTFNTGELFF.

The chain couples TRBV4-1 to TRBJ2-4, with TRBD2 matching over 12 bases. Trimming removed 1 base from V and 7 bases from J; junction bases left unmatched: 8. Germline CDR1 and CDR2: MGHRA and YSYEKL. The length of the CDR3 is 17 residues. CDR3 in DNA: TGCGCCAGCAGCCAAGCTCTAGCGGGGGGGCCGCGGAACATTCAGTACTTC. Protein sequence: CASSQALAGGPRNIQYF.

The rearrangement links TRBV5-1 to TRBJ2-7; TRBD1 matches at 7 bases. J was trimmed by 0 bases and V by 4 bases; bases with no gene match: 7. The germline V gene has CDR1 SGHRS and CDR2 YFSETQ. This CDR3 is built from 15 residues. The CDR3 DNA reads TGCGCCAGCAGCCTGACAGGGTCGAGCTCCTACGAGCAGTACTTC. Its protein is CASSLTGSSSYEQYF.